This TCR beta chain stems from a study of blood T cell repertoires in COVID-19. Study details: PBMCs, B-cell-depleted T cells, or T cells provided the cDNA or gDNA that made up the material.

Profiled with immunoSEQ multiplex PCR; TCRdb holds only in-frame clones, not every one. This sample has roughly 250,000 clones, with approximately 90% found just once. V gave up 1 base and J gave up 3 bases; unmatched junction bases: 15. The CDR3 runs to 19 residues. Looked up from germline, CDR1 is MGHRA and CDR2 is YSYEKL. This chain links TRBV4-1 with TRBJ2-3, with 8 bases aligning to TRBD1. Sequenced sample: peripheral blood. The sequence was obtained from a woman between 35 and 50 years old with acute or convalescent COVID-19. The CDR3 DNA follows: TGCGCCAGCAGCCAAGCATCTATTGGGACAGGCTCACCAACAGATACGCAGTATTTT. This translates into CASSQASIGTGSPTDTQYF.